This T cell receptor (beta chain) was identified in a study of blood T cell repertoires in COVID-19. Study summary: Samples taken during acute and convalescent COVID-19 were collected in the United States, Italy and Spain. Sources were T cells, B-cell-depleted T cells, or PBMCs; the material itself was cDNA or gDNA.

Study processing details: Reference gene primer amplification in the assay estimated nucleated cell counts. Generated by immunoSEQ multiplex PCR, the TCRdb table keeps only in-frame clones and is missing some. V, J and clone size are those of that table, while D and trimming were read from the DNA. Here the sample spans approximately 490,000 clones, roughly nine tenths being singletons. Note on this clone: The sample carries other DNA sequences with the same CDR3.

J was trimmed by 7 bases and V by 3 bases; bases with no gene match: 3. This CDR3 contains 13 residues. The V gene's germline CDR1 is MNHEY and CDR2 SMNVEV (reference sequence). Participants had their cohort set by participant-reported clinical history. The TCR sequence derives from a woman aged 18-29 years who had recovered from COVID-19. Sequencing input: PBMCs or T cells enriched from blood (not recorded which). The V and J genes are TRBV27 and TRBJ1-2; 9 bases line up with TRBD1. The CDR3 coding sequence is TGTGCCAGCAGTTTCGGGACAGGGCTTGGCTACACCTTC. As protein: CASSFGTGLGYTF.